These 30 T cell receptor beta chains were sequenced from one sample in a study of spatial heterogeneity in lung cancer (dated by TCRdb to the late 2010s). The time point label on this specimen signifies: sample taken at primary tumor resection. Library preparation was by 5' RACE. Sequencing used a NextSeq 500. Clones were called with MiXCR by TCRdb after fastp trimmed the public reads at Q25, and only in-frame beta chains were retained. Each entry is one CDR3 protein sequence, shown with its most common DNA and genes. Across this sample there are under 40,000 distinct CDR3 sequences, with less than 6.5% seen only once. The ten largest clones add up to 25% to 30% of the sample. Sequences were derived from PBMCs, sampled at surgery. The source of these receptors is a female donor with early-stage non-small cell lung cancer.

This clonotype has a count of ten or more. This chain uses TRBV12-3 or TRBV12-4 with TRBJ2-4; D call uncertain. The CDR3 length is 14 residues. Trimming cost V 6 bases and J 0 bases, with 9 bases left between them. Here the CDR3 reads CASSGSGAKNIQYF. CDR3 in DNA: TGTGCCAGCAGCGGTAGTGGAGCCAAAAACATTCAGTACTTC.

This clonotype has ten or more counts. This sequence joins TRBV5-1 and TRBJ2-7; perhaps TRBD1 as D (6 bases). V shed 2 bases and J shed 2 bases, with 17 bases lying between them. There are 16 residues in the CDR3. The germline CDR1 and CDR2 sequences are SGHRS and YFSETQ. In DNA, the CDR3 is TGCGCCAGCAGCTTCCGGACAGACCTACCCCCCTACGAGCAGTACTTC. It codes for CASSFRTDLPPYEQYF.

This clonotype was seen ten or more times. This chain links TRBV5-8 with TRBJ2-1; 10 positions agree with TRBD1. After removal of 1 base from V and 9 bases from J, the junction contained 7 bases not matched to a gene. In germline, CDR1 is SGHTS, CDR2 YDEGEE. CDR3 length equals 15 residues. CDR3 residues: CASSLTGQGVIEQFF. In DNA form, the CDR3 reads TGTGCCAGCAGCTTGACCGGACAGGGGGTGATTGAGCAGTTCTTC.

By its share, this clonotype is medium-sized. The rearrangement joins TRBV28 to TRBJ1-5; weak D call: TRBD1 (5 bases). This CDR3 spans 14 amino acids. The germline CDR1 and CDR2 sequences are MDHEN and SYDVKM. V lost 7 bases and J lost 0, with 10 bases in between. The CDR3 sequence is CASKGIYSNQPQHF. CDR3 sequence (DNA): TGTGCCAGCAAGGGGATTTATAGCAATCAGCCCCAGCATTTT.

This clonotype was found many times. The genes are TRBV12-3 or TRBV12-4 and TRBJ2-7; no definite D call. Trimming removed 7 bases from V and 2 bases from J, with 9 bases in between. This CDR3 comprises 12 residues. The CDR3 DNA follows: TGTGCCAGCAAGGGTCGGACCTACGAGCAGTACTTC. Protein: CASKGRTYEQYF.

This clonotype has a count of ten or more. The rearrangement joins TRBV15 to TRBJ1-1; a possible D gene is TRBD1 (5 bases). Trimming removed 1 base at V and 7 bases at J, with 16 bases between. Germline-derived CDR1 and CDR2 are LNHNV and YYDKDF (reference sequence). The CDR3 runs 15 residues. For the CDR3, the DNA is TGTGCCACCAGCAGAGCCCGGGGCAGGGTTATTGAAGCTTTCTTT. Translating it yields CATSRARGRVIEAFF.

Ten or more counts support this clonotype. The chain recombines TRBV11-3 with TRBJ2-1, with D possibly being TRBD2 (7 bases). The V end lost 3 bases, the J end lost 5 bases, and 14 bases lay between the germline ends. From germline, CDR1 is SGHNT and CDR2 YENEEA. CDR3 length equals 15 residues. In DNA, the CDR3 is TGTGCCAGCAGCTTTTTCGGGGGGCCCGACAATGAGCAGTTCTTC. Protein sequence: CASSFFGGPDNEQFF.

The table lists this clonotype with many counts. This chain uses TRBV20-1 with TRBJ1-5; a possible D gene is TRBD1 (5 bases). CDR3 length equals 14 residues. CDR1 DFQATT and CDR2 SNEGSKA come from the germline V gene (reference sequence). Trimming took 3 bases from V and 0 from J, leaving 9 bases between them. The CDR3 loop is CSASTRASNQPQHF. CDR3 DNA: TGCAGTGCTAGTACCAGGGCTAGCAATCAGCCCCAGCATTTT.

This clonotype appeared many times. V usage is TRBV11-1 and J usage is TRBJ2-2; 8 positions match TRBD1. Per the germline V gene, CDR1 is SGHAT and CDR2 is FQDESV (reference sequence). The CDR3 covers 16 residues. V lost 4 bases, J lost 4 bases, and 8 bases stayed unmatched. CDR3 region: CASSSGRGRLTGELFF. The CDR3 DNA follows: TGTGCCAGCAGCTCTGGCAGGGGGCGACTCACCGGGGAGCTGTTTTTT.

This clonotype was observed a few times. The chain recombines TRBV30 with TRBJ1-2; D is perhaps TRBD1 (5 bases). Germline V gives CDR1 GTSNPN, CDR2 SVGIG (reference sequence). Trimming stripped 5 bases from V and 4 bases from J, with 17 bases between. The CDR3 totals 14 residues. The chain's CDR3 is CAWGAKAGRYGYTF. CDR3 DNA: TGTGCCTGGGGAGCCAAGGCAGGGCGCTATGGCTACACCTTC.

This clonotype was counted ten times or more. The chain is built from TRBV24-1 and TRBJ2-1; TRBD1 matches at 9 bases. V was pared by 7 bases and J by 10 bases, with 13 bases of the junction left unmatched. From germline, CDR1 is KGHDR and CDR2 SFDVKD. This CDR3 comprises 15 residues. The DNA of the CDR3 is TGTGCCACCAGCGCCCCCCGGACAGGGGTAGACGAGCAGTTCTTC. Translated: CATSAPRTGVDEQFF.

Ten or more counts support this clonotype. This chain uses TRBV5-6 with TRBJ2-7, with 10 bases identical to TRBD1. V gave up 4 bases and J gave up 4 bases; unmatched junction bases: 23. Germline lookup yields CDR1 SGHDT and CDR2 YYEEEE. The CDR3 extends over 20 amino acids. The CDR3 sequence: CASSRDRGLLRTPCQYEQYF. Written as DNA, the CDR3 is TGTGCCAGCAGCCGTGACAGGGGGCTCCTCCGCACCCCTTGTCAGTACGAGCAGTACTTC.

This clonotype was counted many times. This chain connects TRBV20-1 to TRBJ2-1, with 7 nucleotides matching TRBD1. After removal of 3 bases from V and 1 base from J, the junction contained 3 bases not matched to a gene. From germline, CDR1 is DFQATT and CDR2 SNEGSKA (reference sequence). The CDR3 has 14 amino acids. CDR3: CSASPTGSYNEQFF. CDR3 DNA: TGCAGTGCTAGCCCGACAGGGTCCTACAATGAGCAGTTCTTC.

This clonotype occurred many times. In DNA form, the CDR3 reads TGTGCCAGCAGCGTAGGACCAGGGTCCGGGGAGCTGTTTTTT. Protein product: CASSVGPGSGELFF. The rearrangement joins TRBV9 to TRBJ2-2; a weak D match, TRBD1 (5 bases). V gave up 0 bases and J gave up 6 bases, with 9 bases separating them. The CDR3 runs 14 residues. CDR1 and CDR2 from the germline V gene are SGDLS and YYNGEE.

This clonotype was picked up many times. This rearrangement joins TRBV7-2 to TRBJ2-1; D may be TRBD1 (7 bases). The CDR3 is 13 residues long. Germline V CDR1 and CDR2: SGHTA, FQGNSA. V was cut by 2 bases and J by 6 bases, with 8 bases left in between. The CDR3 nucleotides are TGTGCCAGCAGCTTACAGGGGGGCAATGAGCAGTTCTTC. Translating it yields CASSLQGGNEQFF.

As concerns this clonotype: One junction end disagrees with the germline gene, perhaps due to a read error. The chain recombines TRBV6-5 with TRBJ1-1; the match to TRBD1 covers 10 bases. CDR1 MNHEY and CDR2 SVGAGI come from the germline V gene. The CDR3 sequence is 17 residues long. CDR3 sequence (DNA): TGTGCCAGCAGCCCACAATATGACAGGGGGCTAGGGACTGTAGCTTTCTTT. Translating gives CASSPQYDRGLGTVAFF.

This clonotype was seen ten or more times. The rearrangement joins TRBV29-1 to TRBJ2-1; a possible D gene is TRBD2 (6 bases). Trimming shortened V by 6 bases and J by 8 bases, and 23 bases separated the two germline ends. Per the germline V gene, CDR1 is SQVTM and CDR2 is ANQGSEA. The CDR3 loop spans 15 amino acids. The CDR3 DNA reads TGCAGCGTCGTAAGCCTCAAGGGGAGGAGAGATGAGCAGTTCTTC. Encoded protein: CSVVSLKGRRDEQFF.

This clonotype was recorded at least ten times. The chain is built from TRBV7-2 and TRBJ2-7; 11 bases match TRBD2. Trimming cost V 2 bases and J 0 bases; bases outside gene matches: 9. Germline CDR1 and CDR2: SGHTA and FQGNSA. CDR3 length: 18 residues. The CDR3 region has the DNA TGTGCCAGCAGCTTAAGGGTAGCGGGGGGGCTCGACTCCTACGAGCAGTACTTC. Its protein product is CASSLRVAGGLDSYEQYF.

On this clonotype: Since a much larger clone is just one base distant, this may be a read error. The chain couples TRBV7-9 to TRBJ2-1; TRBD1 aligns across 7 bases. Germline assignment: CDR1 SEHNR and CDR2 FQNEAQ (reference sequence). The CDR3 sequence is 13 residues long. V lost 2 bases, J lost 5 bases, and 0 bases stayed unmatched. CDR3 amino acids: CASSLTGDNEQFF. CDR3 in DNA: TGTGCCAGCAGCTTAACAGGGGACAATGAGCAGTTCTTC.

This clonotype was found a few times. The chain employs TRBV4-3 and TRBJ1-2, with D tentatively TRBD1 (5 bases). Germline V lookup: CDR1 LGHNA, CDR2 YSLEER. V was trimmed by 0 bases and J by 3 bases, leaving 17 bases between them. CDR3 length equals 17 residues. The CDR3 reads CASSQDRDFRGDYGYTF. The CDR3 DNA sequence: TGCGCCAGCAGCCAAGATAGGGACTTTAGGGGTGACTATGGCTACACCTTC.

This clonotype was detected ten times or more. This chain joins TRBV20-1 and TRBJ2-7, with 7 bases matching TRBD1. Germline-derived CDR1 and CDR2 are DFQATT and SNEGSKA (reference sequence). V lost 0 bases and J lost 9; bases outside the gene matches: 14. The CDR3 length is 15 residues. In DNA form, the CDR3 reads TGCAGTGCTAGAGATATCAGGGGGTCTATGGTCGGGCAGTACTTC. The encoded protein is CSARDIRGSMVGQYF.

This clonotype was seen ten or more times. The chain recombines TRBV21-1 with TRBJ1-2; TRBD1, the table's D call, was not compared with the DNA. TRBV21-1 is a listed pseudogene. The CDR3 is 13 amino acids. DNA of the CDR3: TGTGCCAGCAGCAAAGAAAGGGGTCTTGGCTACACCTTC. Translation: CASSKERGLGYTF.

This clonotype was seen at least ten times. This sequence joins TRBV12-3 or TRBV12-4 and TRBJ2-3; D call uncertain. Trimming removed 1 base at V and 0 bases at J, with 14 bases between. The CDR3 consists of 17 residues. The DNA of the CDR3 is TGTGCCAGCAGTTTAGGGTTTCGATCCACTAGCACAGATACGCAGTATTTT. Translation: CASSLGFRSTSTDTQYF.

This sequence joins TRBV6-5 and TRBJ1-1; D might be TRBD1 (6 bases). The CDR3 covers 15 residues. Trimming shortened V by 2 bases and J by 1 base, and 11 bases separated the two germline ends. The germline V gene encodes CDR1 MNHEY and CDR2 SVGAGI. CDR3 DNA: TGTGCCAGCAGTTACACCCCCAGGGGGAACACTGAAGCTTTCTTT. Translating gives CASSYTPRGNTEAFF.

This clonotype appeared many times. The chain carries TRBV7-2 and TRBJ2-5; 7 bases match TRBD2. V lost 9 bases to trimming and J lost 2 bases; unmatched junction nucleotides: 9. Germline CDR1 and CDR2: SGHTA and FQGNSA. This CDR3 contains 14 residues. The CDR3 reads CARTMWGGQETQYF. The CDR3 bases are TGTGCCAGGACGATGTGGGGGGGACAAGAGACCCAGTACTTC.

This clonotype was observed many times. This chain links TRBV6-5 with TRBJ2-5; TRBD1 aligns across 10 bases. Trimming cost V 5 bases and J 3 bases; bases outside gene matches: 6. Germline loops: CDR1 MNHEY, CDR2 SVGAGI. The CDR3 covers 15 residues. CDR3: CASSRQGAREETQYF. In DNA form, the CDR3 reads TGTGCCAGCAGTCGACAGGGGGCTAGAGAAGAGACCCAGTACTTC.

This clonotype was seen repeatedly, ten times or more. V usage is TRBV5-1 and J usage is TRBJ2-3, with D unclear. From germline, CDR1 is SGHRS and CDR2 YFSETQ. CDR3 length: 12 residues. V was cut by 1 base and J by 5 bases, with 5 bases left in between. CDR3 protein: CASSLRGDTQYF. The CDR3 nucleotides are TGCGCCAGCAGCTTGCGAGGAGATACGCAGTATTTT.

The rearrangement uses TRBV5-1 and TRBJ1-1; 8 nucleotides align to TRBD1. This CDR3 contains 16 residues. CDR1 and CDR2 from the germline V gene are SGHRS and YFSETQ. V lost 0 bases and J lost 1; bases outside the gene matches: 5. The CDR3 sequence is CASSLGGTGQNTEAFF. As DNA, the CDR3 is TGCGCCAGCAGCTTGGGCGGGACAGGTCAGAACACTGAAGCTTTCTTT. Full variable domain (rest looked up from reference TRBV5-1 and TRBJ1-1): KAGVTQTPRYLIKTRGQQVTLSCSPISGHRSVSWYQQTPGQGLQFLFEYFSETQRNKGNFPGRFSGRQFSNSRSEMNVSTLELGDSALYLCASSLGGTGQNTEAFFGQGTRLTVV.

This rearrangement joins TRBV4-2 to TRBJ1-2; 10 bases align to TRBD1. V was pared by 3 bases and J by 5 bases, with 6 bases of the junction left unmatched. Germline CDR1 reads LGHNA; CDR2 reads YNFKEQ. The CDR3 spans 15 residues. The CDR3 DNA reads TGTGCCAGCAGCCAGCGGGGGACAGGGGAATATGGCTACACCTTC. Translation: CASSQRGTGEYGYTF.

This clonotype was found many times. V is TRBV5-1 and J is TRBJ2-5, with 7 bases that match TRBD2. V lost 4 bases, J lost 2 bases, and 8 bases stayed unmatched. The CDR3 extends over 15 amino acids. Germline V gives CDR1 SGHRS, CDR2 YFSETQ. As DNA, the CDR3 is TGCGCCAGCAGCCTAAAGGGGACTACGCAAGAGACCCAGTACTTC. Residues: CASSLKGTTQETQYF.